These 15 T cell receptor beta chains were sequenced from one sample in a study of blood T cell repertoires in COVID-19. Produced via immunoSEQ multiplex PCR; TCRdb's table is partial and in-frame only. The sample includes 200,000 to 250,000 clones, around 86% seen only once; the top ten take 1.5% to 2%. The sequencing input was peripheral blood. All receptors come from a woman aged 60-75 years who had recovered from COVID-19.

This clone was seen more than once but under ten times. The chain couples TRBV6-2 or TRBV6-3 to TRBJ1-1; 10 bases agree with TRBD1. Germline V lookup: CDR1 MNHEY, CDR2 SVGEGT. This CDR3 contains 15 residues. The V and J ends lost 2 bases and 5 bases, in that order; junction bases with no gene match: 5. The CDR3 sequence: CASSYGDRGITEAFF. The CDR3 DNA reads TGTGCCAGCAGTTACGGGGACAGGGGTATTACTGAAGCTTTCTTT.

This chain links TRBV24-1 with TRBJ1-5; D perhaps matches TRBD1 (6 bases). The CDR3 sequence is 12 residues long. The V gene's germline CDR1 is KGHDR and CDR2 SFDVKD. Trimming cost V 4 bases and J 7 bases, with 7 bases left between them. Here the CDR3 DNA reads TGTGCCACCAGTGAGGGACAACAGCCCCAGCATTTT. Amino acid sequence: CATSEGQQPQHF.

The V call is TRBV28, the J call TRBJ2-1, with D uncertain. This CDR3 has 12 amino acids. The germline V gene has CDR1 MDHEN and CDR2 SYDVKM. CDR3 bases: TGTGTGGTGACGGGTTCCTACAATGAGCAGTTCTTC. Its protein product is CVVTGSYNEQFF.

The J gene is TRBJ2-5, the V gene TRBV3-1 (or the pseudogene TRBV3-2); 7 positions match TRBD2. Germline CDR1 LGHDT, CDR2 YNNKEL (reference sequence). The CDR3 totals 16 residues. With V trimmed by 2 bases and J by 2 bases, 8 bases remained unmatched. CDR3 loop: CASSQHLRDYQETQYF. CDR3 nucleotides: TGTGCCAGCAGCCAACACCTCAGGGACTATCAAGAGACCCAGTACTTC.

A note on this clone: Other DNA sequences within the sample encode an identical CDR3. The chain has TRBV25-1 and TRBJ1-3; weak D call: TRBD1 (6 bases). Trimming cost V 1 base and J 1 base, with 8 bases left between them. Germline V gene data show CDR1 as MGHDK and CDR2 as SYGVNS. This CDR3 spans 15 amino acids. The CDR3 protein is CASSEFRGSGNTIYF. CDR3 in DNA: TGTGCCAGCAGTGAATTTAGGGGGTCTGGAAACACCATATATTTT.

The chain is built from TRBV6-2 or TRBV6-3 and TRBJ2-3; TRBD2 might be the D (6 bases). V was shortened by 2 bases and J by 7 bases, with 13 bases between the two germline ends. In germline, CDR1 is MNHEY, CDR2 SVGEGT. The CDR3 has 14 amino acids. This chain's CDR3 is CASSYGGMRNTQYF. The CDR3 region has the DNA TGTGCCAGCAGTTACGGAGGGATGCGAAATACGCAGTATTTT.

The chain couples TRBV9 to TRBJ1-3; D gene unclear. Germline values: CDR1 SGDLS, CDR2 YYNGEE. The CDR3 runs to 13 residues. V was clipped by 4 bases and J by 1 base, with 6 bases between them. The DNA of the CDR3 is TGTGCCAGCAGCTCTTTGTCTGGAAACACCATATATTTT. Translation: CASSSLSGNTIYF.

This rearrangement joins TRBV5-4 to TRBJ2-1; 7 bases map to TRBD1. Unmatched junction bases numbered 5, after V lost 0 bases and J lost 5 bases. The length of the CDR3 is 15 residues. From germline, CDR1 is SGHNT and CDR2 YYREEE (reference sequence). This chain's CDR3 is CASSLGTGGNNEQFF. The CDR3 DNA reads as TGTGCCAGCAGCTTGGGGACAGGAGGAAACAATGAGCAGTTCTTC.

The chain links TRBV5-4 to TRBJ2-3, with 9 bases matching TRBD2. Trimming took 3 bases from V and 0 from J; bases not matched to a gene: 8. Looked up from germline, CDR1 is SGHNT and CDR2 is YYREEE (reference sequence). The CDR3 has 17 amino acids. The DNA of the CDR3 is TGTGCCAGCAGCTCCGACGTTAGCGGGGGCAGCACAGATACGCAGTATTTT. This gives the protein CASSSDVSGGSTDTQYF.

This chain uses TRBV5-1 with TRBJ1-5; D not certain. CDR1 is SGHRS, CDR2 YFSETQ, per germline. This CDR3 region has 13 residues. Trimming stripped 3 bases from V and 6 bases from J, with 10 bases between. Here the CDR3 reads CASSWEVGQPQHF. The CDR3 DNA is TGCGCCAGCAGCTGGGAGGTTGGTCAGCCCCAGCATTTT.

This clone was counted a few times. This chain uses TRBV5-1 with TRBJ1-2, with a weak D call TRBD1 (5 bases). The ends were cut back, 6 bases at V and 5 bases at J, with 20 bases in the middle. Germline assignment: CDR1 SGHRS and CDR2 YFSETQ. The CDR3 is 15 residues long. This CDR3 reads CASKTEEGHLYGYTF. CDR3 nucleotide sequence: TGCGCCAGCAAAACTGAGGAAGGACACTTATATGGCTACACCTTC.

This clone was counted once. The rearrangement links TRBV29-1 to TRBJ1-5, with D unresolved. The V end lost 8 bases, the J end lost 3 bases, and 14 bases lay between the germline ends. This CDR3 contains 13 residues. Germline V CDR1 and CDR2: SQVTM, ANQGSEA. In DNA form, the CDR3 reads TGCAGCCCCGCCCGGGAGATCAATCAGCCCCAGCATTTT. Its translation: CSPAREINQPQHF.

The chain combines TRBV5-1 with TRBJ2-2; TRBD2 matches 11 bases. CDR3 length: 17 amino acids. Unmatched junction bases numbered 8, after V lost 3 bases and J lost 4 bases. Germline lookup yields CDR1 SGHRS and CDR2 YFSETQ. CDR3 protein: CASSSGTSGLLTGELFF. CDR3 bases: TGCGCCAGCAGCTCGGGGACTAGCGGATTACTCACCGGGGAGCTGTTTTTT.

This chain joins TRBV5-6 and TRBJ1-2; 9 nucleotides match TRBD1. The CDR3 has 13 residues. Germline CDR1 SGHDT, CDR2 YYEEEE. Germline trimming cut 0 bases from V and 8 bases from J; bases unmatched to any gene: 2. The CDR3 region has the DNA TGTGCCAGCAGCTTGGACAGGGGGCACGGCTACACCTTC. Its translation is CASSLDRGHGYTF.

The V call is TRBV9, the J call TRBJ2-5, with D unresolved. The ends were cut back, 0 bases at V and 4 bases at J, with 13 bases in the middle. The CDR3 is 15 residues long. The germline gives CDR1 SGDLS, CDR2 YYNGEE. DNA of the CDR3: TGTGCCAGCAGCGTAGTTCTCGGAGTGGGAGAGACCCAGTACTTC. It yields the protein CASSVVLGVGETQYF.